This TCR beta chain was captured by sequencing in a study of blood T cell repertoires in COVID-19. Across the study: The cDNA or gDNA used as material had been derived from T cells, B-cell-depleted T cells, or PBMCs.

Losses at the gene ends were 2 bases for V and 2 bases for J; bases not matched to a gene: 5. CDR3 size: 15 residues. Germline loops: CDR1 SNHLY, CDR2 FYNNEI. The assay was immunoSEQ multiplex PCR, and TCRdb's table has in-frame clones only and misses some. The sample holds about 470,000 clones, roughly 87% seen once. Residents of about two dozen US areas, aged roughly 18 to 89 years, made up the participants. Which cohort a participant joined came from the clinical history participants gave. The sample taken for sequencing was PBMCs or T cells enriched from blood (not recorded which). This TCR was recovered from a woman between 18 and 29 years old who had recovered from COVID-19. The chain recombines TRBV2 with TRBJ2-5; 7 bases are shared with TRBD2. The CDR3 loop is CASSELGGEQETQYF. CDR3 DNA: TGTGCCAGCAGTGAACTGGGGGGGGAACAAGAGACCCAGTACTTC. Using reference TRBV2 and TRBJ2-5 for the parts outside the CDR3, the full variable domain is EPEVTQTPSHQVTQMGQEVILRCVPISNHLYFYWYRQILGQKVEFLVSFYNNEISEKSEIFDDQFSVERPDGSNFTLKIRSTKLEDSAMYFCASSELGGEQETQYFGPGTRLLVL.